The entry below describes one T cell receptor beta chain. What it recognizes is unknown. Researchers ran the PCR with 60 Vbeta and 13 Jbeta primers. Assay: immunoSEQ multiplex PCR; the TCRdb copy retains only in-frame clones and omits some. Counted here are 150,000 to 190,000 clones, around 79% occurring once; the ten biggest clones make up more than 1.2%. V was shortened by 4 bases and J by 3 bases, with 13 bases between the two germline ends. Germline V lookup: CDR1 SGHVS, CDR2 FQNEAQ. The CDR3 runs 15 residues. The data are from a study of cytomegalovirus exposure and HLA in healthy donors. Study-wide findings and caveats: Later findings reportedly placed an Asian-associated ancestry cluster below the approximately 650-donor mean for N-insertions. It emerged from a later analysis that several of the most significant clusters appeared to be linked to common viral pathogens.

The V and J genes are TRBV7-8 and TRBJ1-3, with D perhaps TRBD1 (5 bases). The sequence was obtained from a man aged 18 to 29 in good health and CMV-seronegative. Sequences were obtained from PBMCs. The CDR3 is CASSSPGRDGNTIYF. Written as DNA, the CDR3 is TGTGCCAGCAGCTCCCCAGGCAGGGATGGAAACACCATATATTTT.